Here is one T cell receptor (beta chain) with its context. Its specificity is unknown. Unmatched junction bases numbered 8, after V lost 5 bases and J lost 1 base. Germline V lookup: CDR1 SEHNR, CDR2 FQNEAQ (reference sequence). There are 16 residues in the CDR3. Included in the TCR beta cDNA libraries were unique molecular identifiers. TCRdb reprocessed the PCR reads via MiXCR and lists one record per CDR3 protein. There are hundreds of thousands of distinct CDR3 sequences in the sample; just under 30% occur only once, and around 0.56% lies in the top ten. This entry comes from a study of post-analysis software for immune sequencing data. In the study overall: The disease courses spanned relapsing-remitting, secondary progressive and progressive-relapsing forms of multiple sclerosis. Regarding the study as a whole: TRBV5-6, TRBV5-1 and TRBV20-1 belonged to a set of about 5 TRBV segments that were more frequent in patients than controls. F measure clustering grouped samples strongly by preparation batch. Controls showed significantly higher normalized Chao1 diversity than did multiple sclerosis patients.

The specimen sequenced was blood. V and J are TRBV7-9 and TRBJ2-7; the match to TRBD1 covers 10 bases. This TCR came from a girl aged 5 to 17 with multiple sclerosis. For the CDR3, the DNA is TGTGCCAGCAGCACCCTGGGACAGGGGACTTCCTACGAGCAGTACTTC. It specifies CASSTLGQGTSYEQYF.